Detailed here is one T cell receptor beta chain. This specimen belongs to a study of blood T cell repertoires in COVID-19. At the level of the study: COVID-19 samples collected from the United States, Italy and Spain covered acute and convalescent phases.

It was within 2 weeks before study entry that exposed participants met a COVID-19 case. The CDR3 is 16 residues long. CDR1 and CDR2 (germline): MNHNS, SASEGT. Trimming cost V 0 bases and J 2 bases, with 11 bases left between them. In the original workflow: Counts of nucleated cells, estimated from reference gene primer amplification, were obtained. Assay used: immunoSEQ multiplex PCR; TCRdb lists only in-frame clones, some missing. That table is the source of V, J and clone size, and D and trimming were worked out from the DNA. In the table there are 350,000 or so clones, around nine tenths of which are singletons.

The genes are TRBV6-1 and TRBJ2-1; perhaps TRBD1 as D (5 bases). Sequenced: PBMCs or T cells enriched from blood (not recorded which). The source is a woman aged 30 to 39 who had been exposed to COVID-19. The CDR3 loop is CASSEASGFAYNEQFF. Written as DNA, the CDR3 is TGTGCCAGCAGTGAAGCGTCAGGGTTCGCCTACAATGAGCAGTTCTTC.